The rows below give T cell receptor beta chains drawn from one sample of a study of blood T cell repertoires in COVID-19. Measured with immunoSEQ multiplex PCR; TCRdb has only the in-frame clones, and not every one. The sample holds about 220,000 clones, more than 65% seen once. Sequencing was carried out using peripheral blood. The receptors stem from a woman of 80 years or more with acute or convalescent COVID-19. CDR3s include the opening cysteine and the closing phenylalanine or tryptophan. D genes are given only for firm matches. Rows give clone size only sometimes, using once, few, many, or a class for an expanded clone.

V: TRBV5-1
D: NA
J: TRBJ2-5
size: NA
length: 13
DNA: TGCGCCAGCACTACCGGGGGAGGTGAGACCCAGTACTTC
CDR3: CASTTGGGETQYF

V: TRBV4-2
D: NA
J: TRBJ1-1
size: NA
length: 15
DNA: TGTGCCAGCAGCCCCTCGGCAGGGGCCAACACTGAAGCTTTCTTT
CDR3: CASSPSAGANTEAFF

V: TRBV7-7
D: TRBD2
J: TRBJ2-5
size: NA
length: 15
DNA: TGTGCCAGCAGCAAATTAGCGGGGGCCGGGGAGACCCAGTACTTC
CDR3: CASSKLAGAGETQYF

V: TRBV21-1
D: NA
J: TRBJ1-4
size: NA
length: 15
DNA: TGTGCCAGCAGAGTCCGTTGGAGGGGTAATGAAAAACTGTTTTTT
CDR3: CASRVRWRGNEKLFF

V: TRBV15
D: NA
J: TRBJ1-4
size: NA
length: 15
DNA: TGTGCCACCAGCTACCGAGGGAGTCCTAATGAAAAACTGTTTTTT
CDR3: CATSYRGSPNEKLFF

V: TRBV19
D: TRBD1
J: TRBJ1-1
size: NA
length: 13
DNA: TGTGCCAGTAGTGGGACAGGGCACACTGAAGCTTTCTTT
CDR3: CASSGTGHTEAFF

V: TRBV3-1/TRBV3-2
D: TRBD1
J: TRBJ2-5
size: NA
length: 16
DNA: TGTGCCAGCAGCCTTCGGACAGGTGGGGCCCAAGAGACCCAGTACTTC
CDR3: CASSLRTGGAQETQYF

V: TRBV5-6
D: TRBD1
J: TRBJ2-7
size: few
length: 15
DNA: TGTGCCAGCAGCTGGGGGACAGGGGGAAGGGGCGAGCAGTACTTC
CDR3: CASSWGTGGRGEQYF

V: TRBV5-1
D: TRBD1
J: TRBJ2-7
size: NA
length: 15
DNA: TGCGCCAGCAGCCGTTCTTCCAGGGGGTTAGAAGAGCAGTACTTC
CDR3: CASSRSSRGLEEQYF

V: TRBV6-6
D: NA
J: TRBJ1-6
size: NA
length: 16
DNA: TGTGCCAGCAGTCGAAGGGGAGGGACCTATAATTCACCCCTCCACTTT
CDR3: CASSRRGGTYNSPLHF

V: TRBV5-1
D: NA
J: TRBJ1-1
size: NA
length: 15
DNA: TGCGCCAGCAGCACCTCAGGATTAACAAACACTGAAGCTTTCTTT
CDR3: CASSTSGLTNTEAFF

V: TRBV11-1
D: NA
J: TRBJ1-1
size: NA
length: 15
DNA: TGTGCCAGCAGCTTAGCGGGACAATTGAACACTGAAGCTTTCTTT
CDR3: CASSLAGQLNTEAFF

V: TRBV7-2
D: TRBD1
J: TRBJ2-7
size: once
length: 15
DNA: TGTGCCAGCAGCTTAGGGACAGGGACCTACTACGAGCAGTACTTC
CDR3: CASSLGTGTYYEQYF

V: TRBV4-1
D: NA
J: TRBJ2-2
size: NA
length: 16
DNA: TGCGCCAGCAGCCAAGATAGGGGCGCGAACACCGGGGAGCTGTTTTTT
CDR3: CASSQDRGANTGELFF

V: TRBV18
D: TRBD2
J: TRBJ2-7
size: NA
length: 18
DNA: TGTGCCAGCTCACAGACTAGCGGGGGACTTTCGTCGGGTTACGAGCAGTACTTC
CDR3: CASSQTSGGLSSGYEQYF

V: TRBV30
D: NA
J: TRBJ2-5
size: NA
length: 14
DNA: TGTGCCTGGAGTGCTTTCCGGGGGCAAGAGACCCAGTACTTC
CDR3: CAWSAFRGQETQYF

V: TRBV19
D: NA
J: TRBJ1-1
size: NA
length: 11
DNA: TGTGCCACTGTCATGCGGACTGAAGCTTTCTTT
CDR3: CATVMRTEAFF

V: TRBV3-1/TRBV3-2
D: NA
J: TRBJ2-7
size: NA
length: 15
DNA: TGTGCCAGCAGCCAAGGGGGGGGCCAAACCTACGAGCAGTACTTC
CDR3: CASSQGGGQTYEQYF

V: TRBV28
D: NA
J: TRBJ1-6
size: NA
length: 13
DNA: TGTGCCAGCACCACAGGGATCCATTCACCCCTCCACTTT
CDR3: CASTTGIHSPLHF

V: TRBV5-1
D: NA
J: TRBJ1-6
size: NA
length: 13
DNA: TGCGCCAGCAGCTTCGATTCGGGTTCACCCCTCCACTTT
CDR3: CASSFDSGSPLHF

V: TRBV28
D: NA
J: TRBJ2-5
size: NA
length: 13
DNA: TGTGCCAGCAGAAGGACAGCCGCGGAGACCCAGTACTTC
CDR3: CASRRTAAETQYF

V: TRBV19
D: NA
J: TRBJ1-5
size: NA
length: 14
DNA: TGTGCCAGTAGTATACGCGACAGAAATCAGCCCCAGCATTTT
CDR3: CASSIRDRNQPQHF

V: TRBV5-1
D: NA
J: TRBJ2-7
size: NA
length: 15
DNA: TGCGCCAGCAGCTTGGATTCGACTATAGTCTACGAGCAGTACTTC
CDR3: CASSLDSTIVYEQYF

V: TRBV5-1
D: NA
J: TRBJ2-5
size: NA
length: 13
DNA: TGCGCCAGCAGCCGGGGGGCTTTAGAGACCCAGTACTTC
CDR3: CASSRGALETQYF

V: TRBV6-2/TRBV6-3
D: NA
J: TRBJ1-2
size: NA
length: 15
DNA: TGTGCCAGCAGCTCAGGGTCCGCTACCAACTATGGCTACACCTTC
CDR3: CASSSGSATNYGYTF

V: TRBV9
D: NA
J: TRBJ1-6
size: NA
length: 12
DNA: TGTGCCAGCAGCCTCCCGGGTTCACCCCTCCACTTT
CDR3: CASSLPGSPLHF

V: TRBV13
D: NA
J: TRBJ1-2
size: few
length: 17
DNA: TGTGCCAGCAGCTTATATGGACGGATGCCGGAGGGGTATGGCTACACCTTC
CDR3: CASSLYGRMPEGYGYTF

V: TRBV6-5
D: NA
J: TRBJ1-3
size: NA
length: 14
DNA: TGTGCCAGCAGTTACGTAGGGGTCGGAAACACCATATATTTT
CDR3: CASSYVGVGNTIYF

V: TRBV12-3/TRBV12-4
D: TRBD2
J: TRBJ2-1
size: NA
length: 13
DNA: TGTGCCAGCAGTCGAGAACTAGCGTTTGAGCAGTTCTTC
CDR3: CASSRELAFEQFF

V: TRBV18
D: TRBD1
J: TRBJ1-4
size: NA
length: 15
DNA: TGTGCCAGCTCACCCCTGACAGGGCAGAATGAAAAACTGTTTTTT
CDR3: CASSPLTGQNEKLFF

V: TRBV19
D: NA
J: TRBJ2-7
size: NA
length: 14
DNA: TGTGCCAGTATGCAGGGGCCGGCCTCCTACGAGCAGTACTTC
CDR3: CASMQGPASYEQYF

V: TRBV7-3
D: NA
J: TRBJ2-5
size: NA
length: 14
DNA: TGTGCCAGCAGCCCTGGGACATACCAAGAGACCCAGTACTTC
CDR3: CASSPGTYQETQYF

V: TRBV11-3
D: NA
J: TRBJ1-1
size: NA
length: 15
DNA: TGTGCCAGCAGCACCCGCATGGTAGTCAACACTGAAGCTTTCTTT
CDR3: CASSTRMVVNTEAFF

V: TRBV18
D: TRBD1
J: TRBJ1-2
size: NA
length: 14
DNA: TGTGCCAGCTCACCGGGGACAGACCTAAGCGGCTACACCTTC
CDR3: CASSPGTDLSGYTF

V: TRBV2
D: TRBD1
J: TRBJ1-6
size: few
length: 12
DNA: TGTGCCAGCAGTGAAGCGTCCAGGGGGAACCACTTT
CDR3: CASSEASRGNHF

V: TRBV7-8
D: NA
J: TRBJ2-5
size: NA
length: 12
DNA: TGTGCCAGCAGCTTAGTCGTAGAGACCCAGTACTTC
CDR3: CASSLVVETQYF

V: TRBV5-4
D: TRBD1
J: TRBJ2-7
size: NA
length: 14
DNA: TGTGCCAGCAGCTCCCGGGACAGGGGCTACGAGCAGTACTTC
CDR3: CASSSRDRGYEQYF

V: TRBV29-1
D: NA
J: TRBJ2-7
size: NA
length: 13
DNA: TGCAGCGTTGCGAGGAGGGACGCATACGAGCAGTACTTC
CDR3: CSVARRDAYEQYF

V: TRBV19
D: TRBD1
J: TRBJ1-2
size: NA
length: 13
DNA: TGTGCCAGTAGCCTCGGACAGGGTAAGCTGGACACCTTC
CDR3: CASSLGQGKLDTF

V: TRBV7-8
D: TRBD1
J: TRBJ1-5
size: NA
length: 17
DNA: TGTGCCAGCAGTACAGGGGACCCGCCGATTAGCAATCAGCCCCAGCATTTT
CDR3: CASSTGDPPISNQPQHF

V: TRBV27
D: TRBD1
J: TRBJ2-2
size: NA
length: 17
DNA: TGTGCCAGCAGTCACAGGTGGACAGGGCTAAACACCGGGGAGCTGTTTTTT
CDR3: CASSHRWTGLNTGELFF

V: TRBV5-4
D: NA
J: TRBJ1-6
size: NA
length: 13
DNA: TGTGCCAGCAGCTTGTCTACGCGTTCACCCCTCCACTTT
CDR3: CASSLSTRSPLHF

V: TRBV19
D: NA
J: TRBJ1-1
size: NA
length: 16
DNA: TGTGCCAGTAGTATAGGGACACAAATTCTGAACACTGAAGCTTTCTTT
CDR3: CASSIGTQILNTEAFF

V: TRBV18
D: TRBD2
J: TRBJ2-7
size: NA
length: 15
DNA: TGTGCCAGCTCACCAATTGATAGCGGGGTTGTCGAGCAGTACTTC
CDR3: CASSPIDSGVVEQYF

V: TRBV4-2
D: NA
J: TRBJ1-1
size: once
length: 14
DNA: TGTGCCAGCAGCCAAGGGGGGGGCAACACTGAAGCTTTCTTT
CDR3: CASSQGGGNTEAFF